This T cell receptor beta chain was sequenced during a study of T-cell reconstitution after alpha-beta-depleted transplantation in children. Study-wide results and caveats: Several hundred graft clones that had expanded were reportedly the source of alpha-beta T cells about two months after transplant. By one year post-transplant, T-cell counts and diversity largely arose from T cells that were newly produced. Diversity of TCRbeta at day 60 was high in some patients, arising from surviving recipient T cells and thymic progenitors.

V was clipped by 10 bases and J by 13 bases, with 17 bases between them. From germline, CDR1 is MNHEY and CDR2 SVGEGT. This CDR3 is built from 11 residues. This clonotype occurred many times. What it binds is unknown. Preparation of the TCRbeta library involved a method that used unique molecular identifiers. TCRdb re-analysed the PCR reads in MiXCR, keeping a single row per CDR3 protein. The data hold about 300,000 distinct CDR3 sequences, with 10% observed a single time. The receptor comes from a boy younger than two with acute myeloid leukemia, due to receive a stem cell transplant. Specimen: PBMCs, collected before TCRalphabeta/CD19-depleted stem cell transplant. This chain uses TRBV6-2 or TRBV6-3 with TRBJ2-4; D call uncertain. The CDR3 protein is CATKTGRAQYF. Here the CDR3 DNA reads TGTGCCACGAAGACTGGTAGGGCCCAGTACTTC.